This T cell receptor beta chain was sequenced in a study of immune evolution from preneoplasia to lung adenocarcinoma. Whole-study findings and limits: Top clone frequencies peaked in normal lung, apparently declining through invasive adenocarcinoma. Clonality was highest in normal lung, lower in later-stage lesions apparently.

Only in-frame clones appear in the TCRdb table, and some are missing; sequencing was by immunoSEQ multiplex PCR. The sample gives around 41,000 clones, around 85% of which show up once; around 5% is in the top ten. This clone was detected only once. The antigen is undetermined. The receptor comes from a person aged 55 to 70 with lung adenocarcinoma. The specimen sequenced was FFPE invasive lung adenocarcinoma tissue.

Here the CDR3 reads CASSQGVDRGAAQPQHF. In DNA form, the CDR3 reads TGCGCCAGCAGCCAGGGGGTGGACAGGGGCGCAGCTCAGCCCCAGCATTTT. The V call is TRBV4-1, the J call TRBJ1-5; 9 nucleotides align to TRBD1. The CDR3 is made up of 17 amino acids. Germline CDR1 is MGHRA and CDR2 is YSYEKL. J lost 6 bases, V lost 3 bases, and 12 bases had no gene match.